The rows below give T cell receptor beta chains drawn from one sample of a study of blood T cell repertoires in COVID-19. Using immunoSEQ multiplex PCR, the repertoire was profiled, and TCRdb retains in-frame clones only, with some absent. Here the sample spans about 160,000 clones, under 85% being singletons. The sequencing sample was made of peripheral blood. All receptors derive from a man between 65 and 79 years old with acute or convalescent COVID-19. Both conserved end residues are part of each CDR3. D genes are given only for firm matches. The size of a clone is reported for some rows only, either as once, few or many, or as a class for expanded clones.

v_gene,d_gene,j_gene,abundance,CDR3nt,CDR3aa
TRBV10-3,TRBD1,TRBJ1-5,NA,TGTGCCATCAGTGAGGGTGGGACAGGGGGAATCAATCAGCCCCAGCATTTT,CAISEGGTGGINQPQHF
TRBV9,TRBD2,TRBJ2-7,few,TGTGCCAGCAGCGTAGGTAGCGGGAGGGGTTATGGGAGCGAGCAGTACTTC,CASSVGSGRGYGSEQYF
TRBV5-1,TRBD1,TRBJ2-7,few,TGCGCCAGCAGCTTGGGGGGACAGCAATACGAAACCTACGAGCAGTACTTC,CASSLGGQQYETYEQYF
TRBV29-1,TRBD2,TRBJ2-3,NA,TGCAGCGGAGGACTAGCGGGATTTGGGGATACGCAGTATTTT,CSGGLAGFGDTQYF
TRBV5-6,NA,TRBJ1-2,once,TGTGCCAGCAGCCAGTACCAGAACAGCTATGGCTACACCTTC,CASSQYQNSYGYTF
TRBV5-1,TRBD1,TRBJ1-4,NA,TGCGCCAGCGGACGGACAGGGATCACTAATGAAAAACTGTTTTTT,CASGRTGITNEKLFF
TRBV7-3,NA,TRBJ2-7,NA,TGTGCCAGCAGCTCGCCGACAAACTACGAGCAGTACTTC,CASSSPTNYEQYF
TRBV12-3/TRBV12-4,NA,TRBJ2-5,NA,TGTGCCAGCAGTTTGTTCAGGGATGAGACCCAGTACTTC,CASSLFRDETQYF
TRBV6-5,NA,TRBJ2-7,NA,TGTGCCAGCAGTACAGGGCTTTTAGGGGGTGGAGAGCAGTACTTC,CASSTGLLGGGEQYF
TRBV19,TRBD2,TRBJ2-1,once,TGTGCCAGTAGCGCCAGCGGGGGTGAGCAGTTCTTC,CASSASGGEQFF
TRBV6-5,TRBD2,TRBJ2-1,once,TGTGCCAGCAGCTCTGGGACTAGCGGGGGCGATGAGCAGTTCTTC,CASSSGTSGGDEQFF
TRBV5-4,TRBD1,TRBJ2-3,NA,TGTGCCAGCAGCTTGGAGGGGGCCACAGATACGCAGTATTTT,CASSLEGATDTQYF
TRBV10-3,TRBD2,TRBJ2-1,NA,TGTGCCATCAGCACAAGGACTAGCGGGTGGAATGAGCAGTTCTTC,CAISTRTSGWNEQFF
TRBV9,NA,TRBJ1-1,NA,TGTGCCAGCAGCCCTCGGGTTTTGGACACTGAAGCTTTCTTT,CASSPRVLDTEAFF
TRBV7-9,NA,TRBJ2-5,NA,TGTGCCAGCAGCTCCATTTCCGAGACCCAGTACTTC,CASSSISETQYF
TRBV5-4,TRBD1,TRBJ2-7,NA,TGTGCCAGCAGCTTGCGCCGGGACAGGGTTTCCGGAGGTCCCTACGAGCAGTACTTC,CASSLRRDRVSGGPYEQYF
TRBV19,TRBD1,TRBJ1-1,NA,TGTGCCAGTAGTACACCGGGACAGGGTTTTTGGGTCAGGACTGAAGCTTTCTTT,CASSTPGQGFWVRTEAFF
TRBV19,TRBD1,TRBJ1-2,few,TGTGCCAGTAGCGCAGGGGGCGCGGGAGTGAACTATGGCTACACCTTC,CASSAGGAGVNYGYTF
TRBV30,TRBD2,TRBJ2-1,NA,TGTGCCTGGAGTGTCCTAGTAGCGGGACGGAATGAGCAGTTCTTC,CAWSVLVAGRNEQFF
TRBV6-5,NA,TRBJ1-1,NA,TGTGCCACCTGGACACGACAGTATAACACTGAAGCTTTCTTT,CATWTRQYNTEAFF
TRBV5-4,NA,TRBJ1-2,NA,TGTGCCAGCAGCACACCCCAGGGTTGGGGCAATAACTATGGCTACACCTTC,CASSTPQGWGNNYGYTF
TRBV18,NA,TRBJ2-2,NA,TGTGCCAGCTCCGTCAGCGCGAACACCGGGGAGCTGTTTTTT,CASSVSANTGELFF
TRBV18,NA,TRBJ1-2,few,TGTGCCAGCTCACCATCGGGGGAACCCTATGGCTACACCTTC,CASSPSGEPYGYTF
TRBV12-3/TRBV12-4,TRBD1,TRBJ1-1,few,TGTGCCAGTGGCCGAGGGGGCCGGACTGAAGCTTTCTTT,CASGRGGRTEAFF
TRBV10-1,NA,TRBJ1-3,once,TGCGCCAGCGCTGGAAAGTTCCAGGGGATAGAAAGCTCTGGAAACACCATATATTTT,CASAGKFQGIESSGNTIYF
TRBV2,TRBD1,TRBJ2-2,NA,TGTGCCAGCAGAGGGACAGGGGGCGCCGCCGGGGAGCTGTTTTTT,CASRGTGGAAGELFF
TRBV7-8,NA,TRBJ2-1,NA,TGTGCCAGCAGCTTAGTTTCGGAGCTCGAATGGTTTTTCTTC,CASSLVSELEWFFF
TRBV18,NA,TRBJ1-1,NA,TGTGCCAGCTCACCCACTACAGGCTTTGCTGAAGCTTTCTTT,CASSPTTGFAEAFF
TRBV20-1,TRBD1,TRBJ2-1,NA,TGCAGTGCTAGTGACAGGGTCTATGAGCAGTTCTTC,CSASDRVYEQFF
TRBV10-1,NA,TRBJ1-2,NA,TGCGCCAGCAGTGACCAGGGAGGCTACACCTTC,CASSDQGGYTF
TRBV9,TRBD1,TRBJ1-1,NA,TGTGCCAGCAGCGTAGGCTCGGGACAGGGGAACACTGAAGCTTTCTTT,CASSVGSGQGNTEAFF
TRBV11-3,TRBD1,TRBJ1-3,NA,TGTGCCAGCAGCTTAGATTTGGTCGGACAGGGCCGAAACACCATATATTTT,CASSLDLVGQGRNTIYF
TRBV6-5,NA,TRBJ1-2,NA,TGTGCCAGCACCAAGATGGGGGGGGTCTATGGCTACACCTTC,CASTKMGGVYGYTF
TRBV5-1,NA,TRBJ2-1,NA,TGCGCCAGCAGCGACGGGGGAACCTCCTACAATGAGCAGTTCTTC,CASSDGGTSYNEQFF
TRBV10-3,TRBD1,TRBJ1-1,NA,TGTGCCACTAAGACAGGGCTGAACACTGAAGCTTTCTTT,CATKTGLNTEAFF
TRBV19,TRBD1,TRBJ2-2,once,TGTGCCAGTAGTTATTTGGGACAGGGGTTGGCCACCGGGGAGCTGTTTTTT,CASSYLGQGLATGELFF
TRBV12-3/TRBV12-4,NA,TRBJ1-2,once,TGTGCCAGCGGGTTCCGGGTCGGCGGCTACACCTTC,CASGFRVGGYTF
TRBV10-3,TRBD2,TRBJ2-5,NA,TGTGCCATCAGTGAACTAGCGGGAGAGACCCAGTACTTC,CAISELAGETQYF
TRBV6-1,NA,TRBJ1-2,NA,TGTGCCAGCAGTGAAATGGGGGCAGCTAACTATGGCTACACCTTC,CASSEMGAANYGYTF
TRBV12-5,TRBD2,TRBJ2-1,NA,TGTGCTAGTGGTTTGGTAGTAGCAGCGGGAGCTTCCTACAATGAGCAGTTCTTC,CASGLVVAAGASYNEQFF
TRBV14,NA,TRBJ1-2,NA,TGTGCCAGCAGCCAAGACAGGAACTATGGCTACACCTTC,CASSQDRNYGYTF
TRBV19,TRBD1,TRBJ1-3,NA,TGTGCCAGTAGAACCGGGACAGGGAAAAACACCATATATTTT,CASRTGTGKNTIYF